This entry is about one T cell receptor beta chain. This receptor's antigen is unknown. Within one base of it there is no much larger clone, and no base qualities were kept. This record belongs to a study of T-cell memory formation after mild COVID-19 (dated by TCRdb to about 2021). Some background on the complete study: Most TCR sequence clusters were specific to one of the two donors. Longitudinal TCRalpha and TCRbeta repertoire sequencing tracked T-cell clones expanding and contracting after mild COVID-19 in a couple of donors. The cohort comprised two young, previously healthy adult volunteers, one female and one male. Study-wide findings and limitations: Only two mild cases were covered in the study, and larger cohorts including severe cases with pre-infection samples were considered necessary. Clones that contracted from day 15 to 85 showed balanced CD4/CD8 phenotypes, whereas a second wave of clones that expanded from day 15 to 37 leaned towards CD4+. Whether the second-wave clones peaking on day 37 were SARS-CoV-2 specific was not confirmed. Some responding clones were detected in pre-infection memory, suggesting pre-existing cross-reactive memory T cells joined the SARS-CoV-2 response. Contracting CD4+ clones were found mainly in CM and EM memory subsets, while CD8+ clones were enriched in EMRA.

Ficoll-Paque density gradient centrifugation was the method used to isolate PBMCs. TCRdb names Illumina NovaSeq 6000 as the instrument used. TCRalpha and TCRbeta cDNA libraries were constructed by 5'RACE with constant-segment primers, with sample barcodes and unique molecular identifiers being introduced. Trizol reagent was used to extract RNA from every sample. Library amplification was performed in two PCR steps, and a second sample barcode and Illumina TruSeq adapters were introduced in the second step. Sequencing of libraries was performed on an Illumina NovaSeq with 2 x 150 bp paired-end reads. The study's processing was this. Reads were demultiplexed and collapsed into UMI-guided consensus sequences with migec v1.2.7. Using mixcr v2.1.11, the UMI consensuses were aligned to TRA and TRB V and J templates and assembled into clonotypes. A clonotype was counted as expanded or contracted only if both edgeR and NoisET called the change significant, with noise models trained on biological replicates. For edgeR calls, the cutoffs were a false discovery rate-adjusted p below 0.01 and a log2 fold-change threshold of 1. As an exploratory analysis of dynamics, max-normalized trajectories of the 1000 most abundant clonotypes were examined by PCA with hierarchical clustering. Separately sequenced CD4+ and CD8+ repertoires were used to assign a CD4 or CD8 phenotype to each responding clone. TCRdb passed the public sequencing reads through fastp at Q25 and MiXCR, retaining productive beta sequences. Each record represents a unique CDR3 protein, reported with the most common genes and DNA among its rows. TCRdb's processing, not the authors' own work, is the source of the V and J calls. This sample lists fewer than 350,000 distinct CDR3 sequences; approximately 8.4% were detected once. Clones ranked in the top ten supply under 25% of the sample.

The V end loses 6 bases and the J end loses 3 bases, and a stretch of 12 bases separates them. Reading the germline V gene (reference sequence) gives CDR1 MNHEY and CDR2 SMNVEV. The CDR3 holds 13 amino acids from the cysteine to the valine. Only the CDR3 portion is preserved as DNA: 39 bases, with reading frame beginning at the first base. Sample: PBMCs or a T cell subset sorted from them (not recorded which). The rearrangement combines TRBV27 with TRBJ2-7; TRBD2 could be the D gene, as 5 bases match. The sequence came from a man aged 18 to 29 who had mild COVID-19 (a few samples of this study predate the infection). The sample titles of this study are shuffled in the database, so cell type and time point are left out; the donor was told from shared clones. Here the CDR3 is given as CASSPLGVYEQYV. The nucleotides are TGTGCCAGCAGCCCCCTCGGGGTCTACGAGCAGTACGTC.